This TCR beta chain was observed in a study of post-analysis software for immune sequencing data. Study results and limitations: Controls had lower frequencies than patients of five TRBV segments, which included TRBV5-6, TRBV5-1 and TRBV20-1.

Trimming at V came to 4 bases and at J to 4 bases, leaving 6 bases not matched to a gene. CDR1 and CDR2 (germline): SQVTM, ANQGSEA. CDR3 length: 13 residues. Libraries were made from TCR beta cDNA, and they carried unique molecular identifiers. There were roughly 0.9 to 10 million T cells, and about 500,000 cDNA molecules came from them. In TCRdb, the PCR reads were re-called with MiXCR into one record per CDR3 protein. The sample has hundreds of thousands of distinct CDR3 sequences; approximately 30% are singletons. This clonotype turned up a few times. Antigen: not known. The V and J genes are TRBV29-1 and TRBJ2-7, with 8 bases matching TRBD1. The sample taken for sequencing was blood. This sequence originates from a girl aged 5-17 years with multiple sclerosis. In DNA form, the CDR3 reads TGCAGCGTTGGGAAGGACAGGGCGTACGAGCAGTACTTC. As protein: CSVGKDRAYEQYF.